Sequencing of this T cell receptor (beta chain) was carried out in a study of blood T cell repertoires in COVID-19. The data were produced by immunoSEQ multiplex PCR, yet TCRdb's version contains in-frame clones alone and is incomplete. Here the sample spans some 60,000 clones, 82% being singletons. Deletions cut 3 bases from V and 2 bases from J, with 8 bases between. The V gene's germline CDR1 is SGHRS and CDR2 YFSETQ. This CDR3 spans 13 amino acids. J is TRBJ2-5 and V is TRBV5-1, with D tentatively TRBD2 (5 bases). The specimen was peripheral blood. This sequence was found in a human donor in a cohort sampled during active COVID-19. As DNA, the CDR3 is TGCGCCAGCAGCTCTGGACTGCAAGAGACCCAGTACTTC. Translating it yields CASSSGLQETQYF.